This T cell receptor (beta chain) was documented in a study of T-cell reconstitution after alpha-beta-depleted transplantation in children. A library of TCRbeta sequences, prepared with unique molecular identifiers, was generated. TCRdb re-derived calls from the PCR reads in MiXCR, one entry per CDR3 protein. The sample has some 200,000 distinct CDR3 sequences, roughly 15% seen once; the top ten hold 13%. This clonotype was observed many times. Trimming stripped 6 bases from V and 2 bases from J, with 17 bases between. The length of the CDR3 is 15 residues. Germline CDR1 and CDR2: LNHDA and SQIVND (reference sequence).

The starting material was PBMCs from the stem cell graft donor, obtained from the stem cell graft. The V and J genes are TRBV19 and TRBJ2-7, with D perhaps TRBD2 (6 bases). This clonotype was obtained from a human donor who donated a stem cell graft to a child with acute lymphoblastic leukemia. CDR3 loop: CASRRDGSHPYEQYF. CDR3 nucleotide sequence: TGTGCCAGTAGACGGGACGGGAGTCATCCCTACGAGCAGTACTTC.